A selection of T cell receptor beta chains follows, all from one sample in a study of long-term antiretroviral therapy in people with HIV. The assay was immunoSEQ multiplex PCR, and TCRdb's table has in-frame clones only and misses some. This table has some 20,000 clones, roughly 89% appearing once. The sequencing here drew on unsorted PBMCs, taken 2.1 years after starting antiretroviral therapy. The source is a man younger than 35 with HIV. CDR3s include the opening cysteine and the closing phenylalanine or tryptophan. The D gene is left open where the match is weak. Size is stated for part of the rows, as once, few or many counts, or as a class when the clone is expanded.

abundance	v_gene	d_gene	j_gene	CDR3aa	CDR3nt
few	TRBV28	NA	TRBJ1-5	CASSPLSMEATFNQPQHF	TGTGCCAGCAGTCCCCTATCAATGGAAGCCACTTTCAATCAGCCCCAGCATTTT
once	TRBV27	NA	TRBJ1-1	CASSLWGGGTEAFF	TGTGCCAGCAGTTTATGGGGAGGCGGCACTGAAGCTTTCTTT
NA	TRBV6-5	TRBD1	TRBJ1-5	CASSPMTGGHQPQHF	TGTGCCAGCAGCCCTATGACAGGGGGTCATCAGCCCCAGCATTTT
few	TRBV19	TRBD2	TRBJ2-7	CASSSRTSGGSYEQYF	TGTGCCAGTAGCTCCCGGACTAGCGGGGGCTCCTACGAGCAGTACTTC
once	TRBV5-4	NA	TRBJ2-3	CASSSNRVSTDTQYF	TGTGCCAGCAGCTCCAACAGGGTTAGCACAGATACGCAGTATTTT
once	TRBV7-9	TRBD1	TRBJ2-7	CASSREGQAHEQYF	TGTGCCAGCAGCCGAGAGGGACAGGCCCACGAGCAGTACTTC
NA	TRBV5-5	NA	TRBJ1-1	CASSPLTPEAFF	TGTGCCAGCAGCCCCCTAACGCCTGAAGCTTTCTTT
NA	TRBV10-3	NA	TRBJ1-6	CAISPLFVDSGSSYNSPLHF	TGTGCCATCAGTCCCCTATTTGTCGATTCCGGGAGCTCCTATAATTCACCCCTCCACTTT
NA	TRBV6-5	NA	TRBJ1-4	CASSSRGSNEKLFF	TGTGCCAGCAGTAGCAGGGGTAGTAATGAAAAACTGTTTTTT
NA	TRBV6-1	NA	TRBJ1-5	CASSEYPGWGNQPQHF	TGTGCCAGCAGTGAGTACCCTGGGTGGGGCAATCAGCCCCAGCATTTT
NA	TRBV13	NA	TRBJ2-7	CASSDTGSHEQYF	TGTGCCAGCAGCGATACAGGGTCCCACGAGCAGTACTTC
once	TRBV7-6	NA	TRBJ2-7	CASSPLTGSYEQYF	TGTGCCAGCAGCCCTTTGACAGGTAGCTACGAGCAGTACTTC
NA	TRBV25-1	NA	TRBJ2-7	CAGSARGANEQYF	TGTGCCGGCAGTGCCCGAGGAGCCAACGAGCAGTACTTC
NA	TRBV6-1	TRBD1	TRBJ1-3	CASSGTGDGRNTIYF	TGTGCCAGCAGTGGAACAGGGGACGGGAGAAACACCATATATTTT
NA	TRBV7-9	NA	TRBJ2-2	CAVPSGLLNTGELFF	TGTGCCGTCCCCTCGGGACTGCTGAACACCGGGGAGTTGTTTTTT
once	TRBV15	NA	TRBJ2-7	CATSDGFGVGYEQYF	TGTGCCACCAGCGACGGGTTTGGGGTCGGGTACGAGCAGTACTTC
NA	TRBV7-2	TRBD2	TRBJ2-7	CASSVTSGSSYEQYF	TGTGCCAGCAGCGTCACTAGCGGTAGCTCCTACGAGCAGTACTTC
few	TRBV4-2	NA	TRBJ2-7	CASSQDEVGGAEQYF	TGTGCCAGCAGCCAAGATGAGGTAGGAGGAGCCGAGCAGTACTTC
NA	TRBV7-9	TRBD1	TRBJ1-2	CASSLNRGIGLYGYTF	TGTGCCAGCAGCTTGAACAGGGGGATTGGGTTATATGGCTACACCTTC
NA	TRBV7-2	TRBD2	TRBJ2-7	CASSLPTSGSSEQYF	TGTGCCAGCAGCTTACCCACTAGCGGGAGTTCCGAGCAGTACTTC